This TCR beta chain was captured in a study of blood T cell repertoires in COVID-19. Overall study: Specimens from acute and convalescent COVID-19 originated in the United States, Italy and Spain. From T cells, B-cell-depleted T cells, or PBMCs came the material, which was cDNA or gDNA.

TCRdb's table, derived via immunoSEQ multiplex PCR, lists solely in-frame clones and lacks some. The sample has roughly 190,000 clones, 65% to 85% seen once. This clone appeared once. Other DNA sequences of this sample code for an identical CDR3. Material for sequencing was peripheral blood. The sequence came from a man over 45 with active or convalescent COVID-19.

The CDR3 protein is CASSLHRAGEAFF. CDR3 coding DNA: TGTGCCAGTAGTCTCCACAGGGCAGGTGAGGCTTTCTTT. This sequence joins TRBV19 and TRBJ1-1; TRBD1 is a possible D gene (6 bases). In germline, CDR1 is LNHDA, CDR2 SQIVND (reference sequence). This CDR3 has 13 residues. Trimming cost V 5 bases and J 11 bases, with 18 bases left between them. Using reference TRBV19 and TRBJ1-1 for the parts outside the CDR3, the full variable domain is DGGITQSPKYLFRKEGQNVTLSCEQNLNHDAMYWYRQDPGQGLRLIYYSQIVNDFQKGDIAEGYSVSREKKESFPLTVTSAQKNPTAFYLCASSLHRAGEAFFGQGTRLTVV.